A single sample gave rise to the 22 T cell receptor beta chains below, sequenced in a study of cytomegalovirus exposure and HLA in healthy donors. Primers included in the PCR were 60 Vbeta and 13 Jbeta primers. Sequencing used immunoSEQ multiplex PCR; TCRdb keeps in-frame clones, though not all of them. The data show some 130,000 clones, around 85% seen once. What was sequenced was PBMCs. Receptor source: a woman under 40 in good health and CMV-seropositive.

V usage is TRBV28 and J usage is TRBJ1-1; no clear D. Trimming took off 3 bases at V and 6 bases at J, with 5 bases between the two ends. This CDR3 contains 11 residues. The germline gives CDR1 MDHEN, CDR2 SYDVKM. This CDR3 reads CASSLSAEAFF. The DNA for the CDR3 is TGTGCCAGCAGTTTGTCCGCTGAAGCTTTCTTT.

The V call is TRBV7-3, the J call TRBJ2-5; possible D gene TRBD2, 6 bases. CDR3 size: 12 residues. V lost 7 bases, J lost 4 bases, and 10 bases lay in between. CDR1 SGHTA and CDR2 FQGTGA come from the germline V gene. In nucleotides, the CDR3 is TGTGCCAGCAAAGCGGGTCGAGAGACCCAGTACTTC. Translated: CASKAGRETQYF.

The V and J genes are TRBV6-6 and TRBJ2-7; possible D gene TRBD2, 6 bases. Germline V CDR1 and CDR2: MNHNY, SVGAGI (reference sequence). V gave up 0 bases and J gave up 2 bases, with 11 bases separating them. CDR3 length: 15 amino acids. The CDR3 sequence: CASSYSRGDAYEQYF. The DNA of the CDR3 is TGTGCCAGCAGTTACTCGCGCGGGGATGCCTACGAGCAGTACTTC.

This chain links TRBV30 with TRBJ1-1; D is unclear. The CDR3 runs 14 residues. Germline CDR1 GTSNPN, CDR2 SVGIG (reference sequence). Trimming took 0 bases from V and 5 from J, leaving 13 bases between them. The CDR3: CAWSVLEGETEAFF. The CDR3 DNA is TGTGCCTGGAGTGTACTCGAGGGTGAAACTGAAGCTTTCTTT.

The V and J genes are TRBV5-6 and TRBJ1-2; 8 nucleotides agree with TRBD1. Germline V lookup: CDR1 SGHDT, CDR2 YYEEEE. This CDR3 is 13 amino acids long. Trimming at V came to 3 bases and at J to 2 bases, leaving 0 bases not matched to a gene. Here the CDR3 DNA reads TGTGCCAGCAGCTGGACAGGGAACTATGGCTACACCTTC. This codes for CASSWTGNYGYTF.

The chain has TRBV5-1 and TRBJ2-2; TRBD1 is a possible D gene (5 bases). With 0 bases removed from V and 6 bases from J, the gap between germline ends came to 15 bases. The CDR3 extends over 16 amino acids. CDR1 and CDR2 (germline): SGHRS, YFSETQ. The DNA of the CDR3 is TGCGCCAGCAGCTTGGATGTCCAGGGTTTAGCCGGGGAGCTGTTTTTT. Translating gives CASSLDVQGLAGELFF.

The CDR3 loop reads CASSERGDRGTDTQYF. DNA for the CDR3: TGTGCCAGCAGTGAACGTGGGGACAGGGGTACAGATACGCAGTATTTT. The V call is TRBV6-1, the J call TRBJ2-3; 10 bases align to TRBD1. The CDR3 runs 16 residues. Per germline, CDR1 MNHNS and CDR2 SASEGT. Germline trimming cut 2 bases from V and 3 bases from J; bases unmatched to any gene: 5.

This sequence joins TRBV6-1 and TRBJ1-2, with 7 bases matching TRBD1. From germline, CDR1 is MNHNS and CDR2 SASEGT. With V trimmed by 5 bases and J by 2 bases, 2 bases remained unmatched. CDR3 size: 13 residues. CDR3 protein: CASSLGQNYGYTF. CDR3 bases: TGTGCCAGCAGTTTGGGACAGAACTATGGCTACACCTTC.

The rearrangement links TRBV10-3 to TRBJ1-1; D gene uncertain. V dropped 2 bases and J dropped 3 bases, with 13 bases sitting between them. This CDR3 spans 15 amino acids. Per germline, CDR1 ENHRY and CDR2 SYGVKD. In nucleotides, the CDR3 is TGTGCCATCAGTGAGAGCCCCGGCGGGGACACTGAAGCTTTCTTT. Amino acid sequence: CAISESPGGDTEAFF.

The rearrangement joins TRBV27 to TRBJ2-5, with 7 bases identical to TRBD1. The closer fit of TRBJ2-7 to the DNA end suggests the J call may be wrong. Germline CDR1 and CDR2: MNHEY and SMNVEV (reference sequence). The CDR3 runs to 13 residues. This CDR3 reads CASSLNRGYEQYF. Here the CDR3 DNA reads TGTGCCAGCAGTCTGAACAGGGGTTACGAGCAGTACTTC.

The chain links TRBV5-1 to TRBJ2-7; D perhaps matches TRBD2 (7 bases). V lost 3 bases, J lost 0 bases, and 16 bases lay in between. The V gene's germline CDR1 is SGHRS and CDR2 YFSETQ. The CDR3 totals 16 residues. The CDR3 DNA follows: TGCGCCAGCAGCTACGGAGGGGGGGTTAGCTCCTACGAGCAGTACTTC. Translated, it gives CASSYGGGVSSYEQYF.

This clone was detected once. The rearrangement uses TRBV6-5 and TRBJ2-3, with TRBD2 identical over 7 bases. The CDR3 is 14 residues long. CDR1 is MNHEY, CDR2 SVGAGI, per germline. The J segment lost 1 base and the V segment lost 5 bases, leaving 3 bases of the junction unmatched. The chain's CDR3 is CASSGGLGTDTQYF. The CDR3 region has the DNA TGTGCCAGCAGTGGCGGACTAGGCACAGATACGCAGTATTTT.

V usage is TRBV5-1 and J usage is TRBJ2-3; 10 bases map to TRBD2. The CDR3 is 16 amino acids. Germline V CDR1 and CDR2: SGHRS, YFSETQ. V shed 4 bases, J shed 6 bases, and the junction held 11 bases outside the gene matches. Here the CDR3 DNA reads TGCGCCAGCAGCCGATGGGGGACTAGCGAGGAGGATACGCAGTATTTT. Translation: CASSRWGTSEEDTQYF.

This clone was seen only a few times. The same CDR3 can be traced to other DNA sequences in this sample. V and J are TRBV5-1 and TRBJ2-6; no firm D call. The CDR3 contains 15 residues. Looked up from germline, CDR1 is SGHRS and CDR2 is YFSETQ. V lost 0 bases to trimming and J lost 0 bases, with 4 bases between them. CDR3 loop: CASSLVSSGANVLTF. In DNA, the CDR3 is TGCGCCAGCAGCTTGGTGAGCTCTGGGGCCAACGTCCTGACTTTC. The variable domain in full, completed from reference TRBV5-1 and TRBJ2-6, reads KAGVTQTPRYLIKTRGQQVTLSCSPISGHRSVSWYQQTPGQGLQFLFEYFSETQRNKGNFPGRFSGRQFSNSRSEMNVSTLELGDSALYLCASSLVSSGANVLTFGAGSRLTVL.

The rearrangement joins TRBV28 to TRBJ2-1, with 9 bases that match TRBD2. V trimming: 0 bases; J trimming: 4 bases; junction bases outside the gene matches: 4. CDR1 is MDHEN, CDR2 SYDVKM, per germline. This CDR3 contains 16 residues. The chain's CDR3 is CASSLWASGAYNEQFF. DNA for the CDR3: TGTGCCAGCAGTTTATGGGCTAGCGGGGCTTACAATGAGCAGTTCTTC.

This clone was found once. The rearrangement links TRBV29-1 to TRBJ1-2; D is undetermined. V lost 0 bases, J lost 0 bases, and 8 bases lay in between. This CDR3 has 14 residues. Germline CDR1 and CDR2: SQVTM and ANQGSEA. The CDR3 nucleotides are TGCAGCGTTGAAGATAACGGGGCTAACTATGGCTACACCTTC. Translation: CSVEDNGANYGYTF.

This clone was seen more than once but under ten times. V gene TRBV19 combines with J gene TRBJ1-1; D unclear. There are 15 residues in the CDR3. CDR1 LNHDA and CDR2 SQIVND come from the germline V gene (reference sequence). V gave up 4 bases and J gave up 0 bases, with 12 bases separating them. CDR3 amino acids: CASSNVVLMNTEAFF. CDR3 sequence (DNA): TGTGCCAGTAGTAACGTAGTCCTAATGAACACTGAAGCTTTCTTT.

This chain uses TRBV6-5 with TRBJ2-7; 7 bases match TRBD2. The trim removed 6 bases at V and 6 bases at J, leaving 11 bases unmatched. This CDR3 is built from 14 residues. Germline lookup yields CDR1 MNHEY and CDR2 SVGAGI. The CDR3 protein is CASSFDSWGGEQYF. In DNA form, the CDR3 reads TGTGCCAGCAGCTTCGATTCTTGGGGGGGCGAGCAGTACTTC.

The rearrangement links TRBV5-4 to TRBJ1-2; possibly TRBD1 for D (6 bases). Germline V lookup: CDR1 SGHNT, CDR2 YYREEE (reference sequence). This CDR3 has 13 residues. Trimming took off 0 bases at V and 7 bases at J, with 10 bases between the two ends. CDR3 residues: CASSLVGAGGYTF. CDR3 sequence (DNA): TGTGCCAGCAGCTTGGTGGGGGCGGGTGGCTACACCTTC.

This clone was detected a few times. The rearrangement links TRBV5-6 to TRBJ2-3, with D maybe TRBD2 (6 bases). Germline V lookup: CDR1 SGHDT, CDR2 YYEEEE. The CDR3 sequence is 13 residues long. Trimming stripped 0 bases from V and 4 bases from J, with 6 bases between. CDR3 loop: CASSLAGADTQYF. In DNA, the CDR3 is TGTGCCAGCAGCTTGGCGGGGGCAGATACGCAGTATTTT.

V is TRBV6-5 and J is TRBJ1-1; TRBD1 matches 7 bases. The junction had 8 bases not matched to a gene; V was cut back by 5 bases and J by 5 bases. Germline assignment: CDR1 MNHEY and CDR2 SVGAGI. This CDR3 is built from 14 residues. CDR3: CASSNRGWGTEAFF. As DNA, the CDR3 is TGTGCCAGCAGTAACAGGGGTTGGGGAACTGAAGCTTTCTTT.

The chain uses TRBV27 and TRBJ1-2; D is ambiguous. The V end was cut by 4 bases, the J end by 3 bases, with 9 bases between. This CDR3 is built from 13 residues. CDR1 and CDR2 (germline): MNHEY, SMNVEV (reference sequence). CDR3 sequence: CASSYDMDYGYTF. The CDR3, as DNA: TGTGCCAGCAGTTATGACATGGACTATGGCTACACCTTC.